This T cell receptor beta chain was captured by sequencing in a study of blood T cell repertoires in COVID-19. About the research overall: The cDNA or gDNA used as material had been derived from T cells, B-cell-depleted T cells, or PBMCs.

TCRdb's copy holds only in-frame clones and misses some; the assay was immunoSEQ multiplex PCR. The sample yields around 230,000 clones, under 90% seen once. Participants spanned ages about 18 to 95 years and resided in 20 to 25 US areas. Trimming stripped 0 bases from V and 2 bases from J, with 8 bases between. Germline assignment: CDR1 SGHDT and CDR2 YYEEEE. There are 14 residues in the CDR3. The sequence was collected from a woman aged 25 to 39 with acute COVID-19. The sample comprised PBMCs or T cells enriched from blood (not recorded which). The chain carries TRBV5-6 and TRBJ1-2; no clear D. In nucleotides, the CDR3 is TGTGCCAGCAGCTTGGCCCAACTCAACTATGGCTACACCTTC. Translated, it gives CASSLAQLNYGYTF.